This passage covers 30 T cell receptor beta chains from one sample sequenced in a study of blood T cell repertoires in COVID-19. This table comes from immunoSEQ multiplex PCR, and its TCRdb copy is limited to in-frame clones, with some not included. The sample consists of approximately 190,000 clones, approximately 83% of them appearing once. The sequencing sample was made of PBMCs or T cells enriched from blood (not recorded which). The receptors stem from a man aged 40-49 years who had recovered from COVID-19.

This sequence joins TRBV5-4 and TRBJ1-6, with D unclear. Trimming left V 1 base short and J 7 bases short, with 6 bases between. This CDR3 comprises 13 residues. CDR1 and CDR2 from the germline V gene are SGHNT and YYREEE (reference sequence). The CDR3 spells CASSLSGNSPLHF. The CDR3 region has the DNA TGTGCCAGCAGCTTGTCGGGGAATTCACCCCTCCACTTT.

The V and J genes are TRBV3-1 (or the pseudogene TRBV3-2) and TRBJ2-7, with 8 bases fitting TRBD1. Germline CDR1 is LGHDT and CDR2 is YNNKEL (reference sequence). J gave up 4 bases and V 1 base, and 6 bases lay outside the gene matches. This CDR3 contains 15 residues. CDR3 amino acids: CASSQGRTGWYEQYF. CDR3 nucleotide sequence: TGTGCCAGCAGCCAAGGGCGGACAGGGTGGTACGAGCAGTACTTC.

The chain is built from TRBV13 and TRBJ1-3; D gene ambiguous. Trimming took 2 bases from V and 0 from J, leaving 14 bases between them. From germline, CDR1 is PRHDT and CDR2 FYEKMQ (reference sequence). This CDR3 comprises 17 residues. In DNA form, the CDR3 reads TGTGCCAGCAGCTTATCCGGCGGGGTGCCCTCTGGAAACACCATATATTTT. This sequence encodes CASSLSGGVPSGNTIYF.

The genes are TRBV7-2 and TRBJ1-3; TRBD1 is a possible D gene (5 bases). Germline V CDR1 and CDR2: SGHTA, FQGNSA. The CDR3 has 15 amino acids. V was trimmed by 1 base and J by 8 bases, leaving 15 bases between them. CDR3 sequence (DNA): TGTGCCAGCAGCTTAGTGGGAGCGGAGGGACACACCATATATTTT. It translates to CASSLVGAEGHTIYF.

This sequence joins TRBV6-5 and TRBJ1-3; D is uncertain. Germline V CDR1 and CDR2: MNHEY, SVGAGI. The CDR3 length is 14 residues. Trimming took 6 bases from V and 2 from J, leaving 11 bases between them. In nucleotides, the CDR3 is TGTGCCAGCAGGCGCGAAATTGCTGGAAACACCATATATTTT. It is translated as CASRREIAGNTIYF.

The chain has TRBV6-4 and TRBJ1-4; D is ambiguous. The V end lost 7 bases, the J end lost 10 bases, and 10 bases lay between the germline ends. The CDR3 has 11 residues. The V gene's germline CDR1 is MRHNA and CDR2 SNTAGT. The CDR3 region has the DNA TGTGCCAGCACCCTACTCGGAAAACTGTTTTTT. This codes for CASTLLGKLFF.

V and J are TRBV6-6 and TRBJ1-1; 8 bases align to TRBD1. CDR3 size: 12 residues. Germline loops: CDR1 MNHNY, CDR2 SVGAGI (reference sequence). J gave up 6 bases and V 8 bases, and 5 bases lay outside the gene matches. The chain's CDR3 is CASVRDRPEAFF. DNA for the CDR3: TGTGCCAGCGTCCGGGACAGGCCTGAAGCTTTCTTT.

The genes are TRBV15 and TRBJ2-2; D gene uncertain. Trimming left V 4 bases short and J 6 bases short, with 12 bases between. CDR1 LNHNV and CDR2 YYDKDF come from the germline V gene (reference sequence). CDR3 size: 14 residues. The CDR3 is CATSTRRSPGELFF. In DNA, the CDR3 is TGTGCCACCAGCACAAGACGGAGTCCCGGGGAGCTGTTTTTT.

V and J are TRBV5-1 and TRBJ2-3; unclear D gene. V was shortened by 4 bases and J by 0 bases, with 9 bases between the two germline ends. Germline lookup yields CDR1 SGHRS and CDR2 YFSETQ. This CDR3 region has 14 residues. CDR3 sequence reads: CASSIPGSTDTQYF. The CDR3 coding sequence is TGCGCCAGCAGCATTCCCGGGAGCACAGATACGCAGTATTTT. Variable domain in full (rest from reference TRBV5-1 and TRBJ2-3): KAGVTQTPRYLIKTRGQQVTLSCSPISGHRSVSWYQQTPGQGLQFLFEYFSETQRNKGNFPGRFSGRQFSNSRSEMNVSTLELGDSALYLCASSIPGSTDTQYFGPGTRLTVL.

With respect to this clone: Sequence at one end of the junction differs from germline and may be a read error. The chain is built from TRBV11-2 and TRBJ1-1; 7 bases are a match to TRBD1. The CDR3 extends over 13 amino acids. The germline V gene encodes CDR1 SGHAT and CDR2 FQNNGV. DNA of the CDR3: TGTGCCAGCAGCCTAGACAGGGCCACTGAAGCTTTCTTT. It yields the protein CASSLDRATEAFF.

CDR3 in amino acids: CASSQERLAKNIQYF. The CDR3, as DNA: TGTGCCAGCAGCCAAGAAAGACTAGCCAAAAACATTCAGTACTTC. This sequence joins TRBV3-1 (or the pseudogene TRBV3-2) and TRBJ2-4; D ambiguous. The CDR3 covers 15 residues. Per the germline V gene, CDR1 is LGHDT and CDR2 is YNNKEL (reference sequence). The ends were cut back, 0 bases at V and 0 bases at J, with 6 bases in the middle.

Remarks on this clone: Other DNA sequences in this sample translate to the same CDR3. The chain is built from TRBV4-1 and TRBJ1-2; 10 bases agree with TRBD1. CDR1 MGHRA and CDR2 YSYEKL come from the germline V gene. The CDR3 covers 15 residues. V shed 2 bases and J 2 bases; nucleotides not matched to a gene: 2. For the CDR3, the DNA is TGCGCCAGCAGCCAACCGGGACAGGGGAACTATGGCTACACCTTC. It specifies CASSQPGQGNYGYTF.

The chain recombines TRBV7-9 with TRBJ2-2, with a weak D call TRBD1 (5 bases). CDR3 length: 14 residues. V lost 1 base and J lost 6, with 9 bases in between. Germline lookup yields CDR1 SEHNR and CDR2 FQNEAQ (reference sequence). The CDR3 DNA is TGTGCCAGCAGCTTAGAAGGGGTAGCCGGGGAGCTGTTTTTT. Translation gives CASSLEGVAGELFF.

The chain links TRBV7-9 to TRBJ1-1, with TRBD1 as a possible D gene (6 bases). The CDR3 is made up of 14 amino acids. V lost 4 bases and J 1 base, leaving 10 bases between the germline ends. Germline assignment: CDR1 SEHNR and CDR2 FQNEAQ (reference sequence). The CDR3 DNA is TGTGCCAGCAGCTACTTACAGGGGAACACTGAAGCTTTCTTT. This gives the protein CASSYLQGNTEAFF.

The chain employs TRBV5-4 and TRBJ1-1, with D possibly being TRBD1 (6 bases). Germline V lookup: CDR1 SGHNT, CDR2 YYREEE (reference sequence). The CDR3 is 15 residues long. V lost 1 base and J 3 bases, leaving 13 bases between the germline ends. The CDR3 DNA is TGTGCCAGCAGCTTGTGGGGGGGCAGGGACACTGAAGCTTTCTTT. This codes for CASSLWGGRDTEAFF.

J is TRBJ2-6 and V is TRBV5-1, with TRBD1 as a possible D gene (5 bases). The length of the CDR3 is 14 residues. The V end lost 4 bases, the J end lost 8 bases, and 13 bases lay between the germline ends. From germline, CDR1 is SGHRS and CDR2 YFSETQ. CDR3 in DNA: TGCGCCAGCAGCCCCGGACAAGCCTCCAACGTCCTGACTTTC. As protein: CASSPGQASNVLTF.

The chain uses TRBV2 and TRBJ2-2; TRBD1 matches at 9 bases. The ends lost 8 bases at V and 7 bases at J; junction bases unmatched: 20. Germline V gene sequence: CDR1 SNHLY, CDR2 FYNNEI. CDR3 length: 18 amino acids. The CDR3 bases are TGTGCCAGCGGAGGGACAGGGTTTTTAGGTCTCCTGAACGGGGAGCTGTTTTTT. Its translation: CASGGTGFLGLLNGELFF.

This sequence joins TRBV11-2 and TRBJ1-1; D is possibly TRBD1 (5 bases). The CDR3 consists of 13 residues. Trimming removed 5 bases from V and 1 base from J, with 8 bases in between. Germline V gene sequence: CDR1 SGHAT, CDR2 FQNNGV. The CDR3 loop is CASSITGNTEAFF. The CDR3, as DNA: TGTGCCAGCAGCATCACAGGGAACACTGAAGCTTTCTTT.

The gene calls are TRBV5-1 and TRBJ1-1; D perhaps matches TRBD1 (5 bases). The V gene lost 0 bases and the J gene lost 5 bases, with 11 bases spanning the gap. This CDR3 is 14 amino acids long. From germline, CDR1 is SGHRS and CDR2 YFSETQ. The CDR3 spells CASSLAGMRTEAFF. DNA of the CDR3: TGCGCCAGCAGCTTGGCAGGGATGCGGACTGAAGCTTTCTTT.

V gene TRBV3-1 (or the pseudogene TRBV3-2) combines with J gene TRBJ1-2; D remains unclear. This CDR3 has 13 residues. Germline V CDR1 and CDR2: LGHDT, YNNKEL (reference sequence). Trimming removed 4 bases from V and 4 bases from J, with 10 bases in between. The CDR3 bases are TGTGCCAGCAGCCTAACAGAAATCTATGGCTACACCTTC. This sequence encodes CASSLTEIYGYTF.

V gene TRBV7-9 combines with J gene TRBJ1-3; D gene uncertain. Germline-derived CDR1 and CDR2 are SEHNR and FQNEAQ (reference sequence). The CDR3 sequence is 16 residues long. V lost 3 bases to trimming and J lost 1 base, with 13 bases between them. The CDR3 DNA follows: TGTGCCAGCAGCTTTCTCGAAGCGGTGTCTGGAAACACCATATATTTT. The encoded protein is CASSFLEAVSGNTIYF. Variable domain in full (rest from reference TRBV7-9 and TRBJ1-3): DTGVSQNPRHKITKRGQNVTFRCDPISEHNRLYWYRQTLGQGPEFLTYFQNEAQLEKSRLLSDRFSAERPKGSFSTLEIQRTEQGDSAMYLCASSFLEAVSGNTIYFGEGSWLTVV.

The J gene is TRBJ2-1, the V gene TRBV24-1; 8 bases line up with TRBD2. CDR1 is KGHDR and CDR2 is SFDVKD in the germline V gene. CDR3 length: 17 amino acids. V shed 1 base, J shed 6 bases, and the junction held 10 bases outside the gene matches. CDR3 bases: TGTGCCACCAGTGATTTCTCGGGCGGGGGGCCTGTCAATGAGCAGTTCTTC. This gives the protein CATSDFSGGGPVNEQFF.

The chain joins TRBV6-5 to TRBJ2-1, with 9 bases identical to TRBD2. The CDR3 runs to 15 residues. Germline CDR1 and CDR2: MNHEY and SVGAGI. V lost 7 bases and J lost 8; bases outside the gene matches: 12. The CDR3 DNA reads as TGTGCCAGCATGAAGGCGGGGGGGAGTCTCTATGAGCAGTTCTTC. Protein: CASMKAGGSLYEQFF.

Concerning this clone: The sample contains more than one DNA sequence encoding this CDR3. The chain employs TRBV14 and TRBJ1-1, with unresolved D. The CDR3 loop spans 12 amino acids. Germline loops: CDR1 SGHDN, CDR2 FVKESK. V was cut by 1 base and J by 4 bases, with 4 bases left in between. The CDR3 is CASSQAVTEAFF. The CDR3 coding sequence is TGTGCCAGCAGCCAAGCTGTCACTGAAGCTTTCTTT.

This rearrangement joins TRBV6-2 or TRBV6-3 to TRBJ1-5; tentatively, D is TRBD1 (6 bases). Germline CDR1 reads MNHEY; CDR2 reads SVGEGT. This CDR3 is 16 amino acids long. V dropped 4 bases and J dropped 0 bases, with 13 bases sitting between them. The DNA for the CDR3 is TGTGCCAGCAGTTCCTGGACAGAGGATAGCAATCAGCCCCAGCATTTT. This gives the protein CASSSWTEDSNQPQHF.

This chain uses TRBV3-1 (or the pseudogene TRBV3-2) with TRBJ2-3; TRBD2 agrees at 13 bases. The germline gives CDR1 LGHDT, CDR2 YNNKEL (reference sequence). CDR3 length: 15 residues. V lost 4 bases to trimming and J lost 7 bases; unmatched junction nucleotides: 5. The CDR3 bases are TGTGCCAGCAGCCCCACTAGCGGGGGGGCGAATACGCAGTATTTT. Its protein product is CASSPTSGGANTQYF.

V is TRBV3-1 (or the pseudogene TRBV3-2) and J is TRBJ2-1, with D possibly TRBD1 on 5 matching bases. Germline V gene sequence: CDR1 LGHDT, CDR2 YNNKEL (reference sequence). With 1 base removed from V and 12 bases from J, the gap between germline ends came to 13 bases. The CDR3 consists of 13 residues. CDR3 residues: CASSQASGTGQFF. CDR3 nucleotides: TGTGCCAGCAGCCAAGCTTCCGGTACAGGGCAGTTCTTC.

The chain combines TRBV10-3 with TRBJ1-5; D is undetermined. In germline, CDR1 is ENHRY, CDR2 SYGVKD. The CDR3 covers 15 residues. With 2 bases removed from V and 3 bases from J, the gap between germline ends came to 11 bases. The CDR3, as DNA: TGTGCCATCAGTGAGGCGGGCAGCCTCAATCAGCCCCAGCATTTT. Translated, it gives CAISEAGSLNQPQHF.

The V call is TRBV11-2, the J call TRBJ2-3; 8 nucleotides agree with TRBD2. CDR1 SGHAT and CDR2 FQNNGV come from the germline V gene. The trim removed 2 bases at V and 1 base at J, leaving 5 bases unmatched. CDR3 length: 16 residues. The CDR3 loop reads CASSLRAGGRTDTQYF. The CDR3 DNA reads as TGTGCCAGCAGCTTACGGGCGGGGGGACGCACAGATACGCAGTATTTT.

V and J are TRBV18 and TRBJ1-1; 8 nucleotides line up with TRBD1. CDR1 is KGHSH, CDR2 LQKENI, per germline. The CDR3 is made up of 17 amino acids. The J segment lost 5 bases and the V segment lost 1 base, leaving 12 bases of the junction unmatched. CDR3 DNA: TGTGCCAGCTCACCACTAAATATTGGACAGGGAGGAACTGAAGCTTTCTTT. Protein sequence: CASSPLNIGQGGTEAFF. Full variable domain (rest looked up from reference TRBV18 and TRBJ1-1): NAGVMQNPRHLVRRRGQEARLRCSPMKGHSHVYWYRQLPEEGLKFMVYLQKENIIDESGMPKERFSAEFPKEGPSILRIQQVVRGDSAAYFCASSPLNIGQGGTEAFFGQGTRLTVV.